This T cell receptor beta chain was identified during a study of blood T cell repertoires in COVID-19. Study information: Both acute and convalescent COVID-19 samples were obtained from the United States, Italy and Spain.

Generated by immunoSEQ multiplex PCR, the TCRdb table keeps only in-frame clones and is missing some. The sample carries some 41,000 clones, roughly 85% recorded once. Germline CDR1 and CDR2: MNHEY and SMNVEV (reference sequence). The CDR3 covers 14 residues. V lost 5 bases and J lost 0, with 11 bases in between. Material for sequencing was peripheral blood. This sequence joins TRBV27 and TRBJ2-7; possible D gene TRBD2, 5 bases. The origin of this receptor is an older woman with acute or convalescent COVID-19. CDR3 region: CASSTSWSSYEQYF. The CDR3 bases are TGTGCCAGCAGTACTAGTTGGTCCTCCTACGAGCAGTACTTC.